Sequencing of this T cell receptor beta chain was carried out in a study of early T cells in non-severe SARS-CoV-2 infection. Across the study: Bulk RNA from unsorted whole blood was sequenced; chains were unpaired.

From germline, CDR1 is ENHRY and CDR2 SYGVKD. The ends were cut back, 3 bases at V and 3 bases at J, with 5 bases in the middle. The CDR3 covers 12 residues. Individual cDNA molecules carried attached unique molecular identifiers. Via MiXCR, TCRdb re-called the 5' RACE reads, giving one row per CDR3 protein. The sample lists around 60,000 distinct CDR3 sequences, roughly an eighth occurring once. As concerns this clonotype: Its specificity is unknown.

Study-level points and caveats: Private and CD4 specificities were missed by VDJdb matching, which favored anti-spike CD8 responses.

The origin of this receptor is an adult who was a healthcare worker with PCR-confirmed SARS-CoV-2 infection or an uninfected control (not recorded which). The material sequenced was whole blood. The chain has TRBV10-3 and TRBJ2-5, with D unresolved. The CDR3 here is CAISDGEETQYF. CDR3 sequence (DNA): TGTGCCATCAGTGATGGGGAAGAGACCCAGTACTTC.